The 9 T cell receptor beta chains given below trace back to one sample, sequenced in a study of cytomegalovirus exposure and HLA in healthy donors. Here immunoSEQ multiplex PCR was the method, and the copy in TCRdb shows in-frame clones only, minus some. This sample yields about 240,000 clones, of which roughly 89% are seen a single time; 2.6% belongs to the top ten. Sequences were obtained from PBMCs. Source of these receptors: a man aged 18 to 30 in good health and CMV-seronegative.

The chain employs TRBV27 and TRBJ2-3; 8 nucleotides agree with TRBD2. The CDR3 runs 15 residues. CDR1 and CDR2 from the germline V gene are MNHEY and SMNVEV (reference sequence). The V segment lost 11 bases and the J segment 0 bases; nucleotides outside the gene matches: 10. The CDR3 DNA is TGTGCCGGTGGGGGCGGGAGGTCTAGCACAGATACGCAGTATTTT. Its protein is CAGGGGRSSTDTQYF.

CDR3 nucleotide sequence: TGTGCCATCAGTGGTGGCAGCTCCTACGAGCAGTACTTC. The encoded protein is CAISGGSSYEQYF. J is TRBJ2-7 and V is TRBV10-3; D remains unclear. CDR1 is ENHRY and CDR2 is SYGVKD in the germline V gene. V was pared by 4 bases and J by 0 bases, with 7 bases between. The CDR3 loop spans 13 amino acids.

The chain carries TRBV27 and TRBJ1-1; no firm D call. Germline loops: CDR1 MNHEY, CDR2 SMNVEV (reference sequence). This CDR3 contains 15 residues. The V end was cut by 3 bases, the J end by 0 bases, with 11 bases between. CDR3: CASSFTAAMNTEAFF. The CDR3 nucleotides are TGTGCCAGCAGTTTTACAGCGGCAATGAACACTGAAGCTTTCTTT.

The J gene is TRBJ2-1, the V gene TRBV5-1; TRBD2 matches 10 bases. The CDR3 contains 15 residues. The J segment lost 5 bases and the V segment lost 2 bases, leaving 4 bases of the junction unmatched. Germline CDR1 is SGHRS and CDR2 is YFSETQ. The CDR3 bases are TGCGCCAGCAGCTTCGGACTAGCGGACGACAATGAGCAGTTCTTC. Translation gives CASSFGLADDNEQFF.

The CDR3 DNA follows: TGTGCCAGCAGCTTTGACAGGGACTACGAGCAGTACTTC. It encodes CASSFDRDYEQYF. V usage is TRBV5-4 and J usage is TRBJ2-7, with 7 nucleotides matching TRBD1. CDR1 is SGHNT, CDR2 YYREEE, per germline (reference sequence). The CDR3 is 13 amino acids. With 2 bases clipped from V and 3 bases from J, the junction kept 2 bases outside the gene matches.

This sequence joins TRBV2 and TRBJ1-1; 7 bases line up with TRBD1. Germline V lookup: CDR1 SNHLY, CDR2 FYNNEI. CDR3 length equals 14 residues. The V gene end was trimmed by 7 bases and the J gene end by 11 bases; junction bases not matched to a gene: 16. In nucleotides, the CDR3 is TGTGCCAGCATTAACGGGACAGCTTCTTTGGGTGCTTTCTTT. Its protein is CASINGTASLGAFF.

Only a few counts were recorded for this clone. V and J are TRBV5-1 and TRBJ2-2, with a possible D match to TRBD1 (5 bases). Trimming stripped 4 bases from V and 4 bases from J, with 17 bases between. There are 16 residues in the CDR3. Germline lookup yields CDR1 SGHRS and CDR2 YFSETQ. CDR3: CASSRTPGDGTGELFF. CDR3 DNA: TGCGCCAGCAGCCGGACACCGGGTGACGGCACCGGGGAGCTGTTTTTT.

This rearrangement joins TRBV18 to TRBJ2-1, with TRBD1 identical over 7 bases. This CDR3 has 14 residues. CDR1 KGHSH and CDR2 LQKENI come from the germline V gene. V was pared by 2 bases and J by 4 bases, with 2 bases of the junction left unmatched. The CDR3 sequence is CASSPNRGYNEQFF. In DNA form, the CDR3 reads TGTGCCAGCTCACCAAACAGGGGATACAATGAGCAGTTCTTC.

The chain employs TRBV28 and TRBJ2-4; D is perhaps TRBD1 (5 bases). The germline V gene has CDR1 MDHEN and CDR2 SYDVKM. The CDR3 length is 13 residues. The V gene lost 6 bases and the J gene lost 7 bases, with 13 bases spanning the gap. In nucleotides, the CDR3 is TGTGCCAGCAGGAGTCTTTCAGGGAACATTCAGTACTTC. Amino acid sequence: CASRSLSGNIQYF.